The entry below describes one T cell receptor beta chain. The sample is drawn from a study of blood T cell repertoires in COVID-19. Across the study: T cells, B-cell-depleted T cells, or PBMCs supplied cDNA or gDNA.

V lost 3 bases, J lost 4 bases, and 24 bases lay in between. The CDR3 runs 19 residues. Per germline, CDR1 MDHEN and CDR2 SYDVKM. Authors' methods: Reference gene primer amplification yielded estimated nucleated cell counts. The data were produced by immunoSEQ multiplex PCR, yet TCRdb's version contains in-frame clones alone and is incomplete. That table gives V, J and clone size, and the DNA gave D and trimming. Here the sample spans 300,000 to 400,000 clones, roughly 86% being singletons. This receptor was taken from a man aged 25-40 years with COVID-19, enrolled during active disease. The genes are TRBV28 and TRBJ1-4, with a tentative D call TRBD1 (6 bases). The sequencing sample was made of peripheral blood. The CDR3 bases are TGTGCCAGCAGTTTGAACACAGGGCACGCCGTAGTTGTTAATGAAAAACTGTTTTTT. Translating it yields CASSLNTGHAVVVNEKLFF.